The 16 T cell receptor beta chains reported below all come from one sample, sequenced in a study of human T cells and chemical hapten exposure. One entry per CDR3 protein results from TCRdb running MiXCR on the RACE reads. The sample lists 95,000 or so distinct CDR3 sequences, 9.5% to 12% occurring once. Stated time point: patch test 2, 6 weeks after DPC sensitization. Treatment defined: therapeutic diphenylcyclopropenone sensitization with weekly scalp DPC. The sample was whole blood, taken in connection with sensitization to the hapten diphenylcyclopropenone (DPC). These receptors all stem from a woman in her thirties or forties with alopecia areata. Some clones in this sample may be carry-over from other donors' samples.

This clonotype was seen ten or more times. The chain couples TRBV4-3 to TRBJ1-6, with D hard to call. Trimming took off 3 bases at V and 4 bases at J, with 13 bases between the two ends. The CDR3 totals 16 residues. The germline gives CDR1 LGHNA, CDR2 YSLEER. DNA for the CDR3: TGCGCCAGCAGCCAGGAAACGGCGGGTTATAATTCACCCCTCCACTTT. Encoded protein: CASSQETAGYNSPLHF.

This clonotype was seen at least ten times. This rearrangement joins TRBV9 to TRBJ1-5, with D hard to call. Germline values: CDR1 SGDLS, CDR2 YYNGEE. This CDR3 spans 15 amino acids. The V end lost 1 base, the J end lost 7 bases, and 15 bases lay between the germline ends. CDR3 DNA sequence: TGTGCCAGCAGCGTAAGCCCTAACCTCGGCCAGCCCCAGCATTTT. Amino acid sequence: CASSVSPNLGQPQHF.

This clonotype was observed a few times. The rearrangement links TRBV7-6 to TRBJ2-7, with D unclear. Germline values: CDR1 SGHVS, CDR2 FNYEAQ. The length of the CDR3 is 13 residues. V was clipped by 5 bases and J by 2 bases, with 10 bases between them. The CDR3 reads CASSLATTYEQYF. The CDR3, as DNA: TGTGCCAGCAGCCTGGCTACTACCTACGAGCAGTACTTC.

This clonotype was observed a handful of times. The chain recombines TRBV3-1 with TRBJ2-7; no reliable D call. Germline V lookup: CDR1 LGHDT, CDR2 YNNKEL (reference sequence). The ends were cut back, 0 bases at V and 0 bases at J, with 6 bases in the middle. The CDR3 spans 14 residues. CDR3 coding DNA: TGTGCCAGCAGCCAAGATCCGGTCTCCTACGAGCAGTACTTC. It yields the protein CASSQDPVSYEQYF.

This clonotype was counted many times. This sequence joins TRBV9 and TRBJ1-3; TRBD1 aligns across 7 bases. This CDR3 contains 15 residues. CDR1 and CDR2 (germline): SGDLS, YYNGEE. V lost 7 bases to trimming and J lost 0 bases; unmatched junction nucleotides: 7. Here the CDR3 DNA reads TGTGCCAGCTCGACAGGGTCTGACTCTGGAAACACCATATATTTT. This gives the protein CASSTGSDSGNTIYF. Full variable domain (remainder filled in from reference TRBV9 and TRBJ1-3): DSGVTQTPKHLITATGQRVTLRCSPRSGDLSVYWYQQSLDQGLQFLIQYYNGEERAKGNILERFSAQQFPDLHSELNLSSLELGDSALYFCASSTGSDSGNTIYFGEGSWLTVV.

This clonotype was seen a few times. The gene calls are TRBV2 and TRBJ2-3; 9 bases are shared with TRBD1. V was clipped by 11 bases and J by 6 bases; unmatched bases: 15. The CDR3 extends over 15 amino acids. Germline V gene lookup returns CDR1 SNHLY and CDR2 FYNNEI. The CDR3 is CAASRRDRAPDTQYF. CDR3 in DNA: TGTGCCGCGAGCCGGCGGGACAGGGCCCCGGATACGCAGTATTTT. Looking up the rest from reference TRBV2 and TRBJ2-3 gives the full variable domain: EPEVTQTPSHQVTQMGQEVILRCVPISNHLYFYWYRQILGQKVEFLVSFYNNEISEKSEIFDDQFSVERPDGSNFTLKIRSTKLEDSAMYFCAASRRDRAPDTQYFGPGTRLTVL.

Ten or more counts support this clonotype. CDR3 DNA: TGTGCCAGCAGTGAAGCGGGACACCGCACAGATACGCAGTATTTT. It specifies CASSEAGHRTDTQYF. The chain carries TRBV2 and TRBJ2-3; a weak D match, TRBD1 (6 bases). The CDR3 runs 15 residues. The V end lost 0 bases, the J end lost 1 base, and 8 bases lay between the germline ends. Germline assignment: CDR1 SNHLY and CDR2 FYNNEI.

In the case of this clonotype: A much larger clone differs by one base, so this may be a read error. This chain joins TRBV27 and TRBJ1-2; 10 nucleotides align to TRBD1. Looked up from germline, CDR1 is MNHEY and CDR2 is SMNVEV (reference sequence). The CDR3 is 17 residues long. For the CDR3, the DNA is TGTGCCGGCAGTTTATCGACAGGGGGCCCAGCTGCCTATGGCTACACCTTC. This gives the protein CAGSLSTGGPAAYGYTF.

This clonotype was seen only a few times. The CDR3 region has the DNA TGTGCCAGCAGTTTGGGGGTCGGGTTCGAGACAGATACGCAGTATTTT. Encoded protein: CASSLGVGFETDTQYF. The chain combines TRBV12-3 or TRBV12-4 with TRBJ2-3, with D perhaps given as TRBD1 or TRBD2 (5 bases each). The germline V and J ends were trimmed by 3 bases and 3 bases, with 16 bases remaining between them. This CDR3 region has 16 residues.

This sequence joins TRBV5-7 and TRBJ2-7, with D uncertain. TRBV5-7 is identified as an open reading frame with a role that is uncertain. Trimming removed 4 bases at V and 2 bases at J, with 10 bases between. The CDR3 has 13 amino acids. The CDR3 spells CASSACGTYEQYF. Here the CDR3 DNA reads TGTGCCAGCAGCGCCTGTGGGACCTACGAGCAGTACTTC.

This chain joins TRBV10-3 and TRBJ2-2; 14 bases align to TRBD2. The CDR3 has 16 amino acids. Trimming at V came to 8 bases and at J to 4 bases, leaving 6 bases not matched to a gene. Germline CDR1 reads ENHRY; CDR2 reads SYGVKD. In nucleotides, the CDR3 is TGTGCCATCCCCCGTGGGACTAGCGGGAGCACCGGGGAGCTGTTTTTT. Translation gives CAIPRGTSGSTGELFF.

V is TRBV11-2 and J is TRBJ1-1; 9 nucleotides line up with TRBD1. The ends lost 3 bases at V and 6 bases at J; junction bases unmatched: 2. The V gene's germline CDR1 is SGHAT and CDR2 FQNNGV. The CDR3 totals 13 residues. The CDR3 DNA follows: TGTGCCAGCAGCTTTCGACAGGGGGCTGAAGCTTTCTTT. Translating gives CASSFRQGAEAFF.

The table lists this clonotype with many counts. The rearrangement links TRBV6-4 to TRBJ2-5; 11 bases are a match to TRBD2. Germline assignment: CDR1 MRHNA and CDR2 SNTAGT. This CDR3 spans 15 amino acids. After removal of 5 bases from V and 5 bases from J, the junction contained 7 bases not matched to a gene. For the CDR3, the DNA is TGTGCCAGCAGTTCCATAGCGGGAGGGCCTGAGACCCAGTACTTC. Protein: CASSSIAGGPETQYF.

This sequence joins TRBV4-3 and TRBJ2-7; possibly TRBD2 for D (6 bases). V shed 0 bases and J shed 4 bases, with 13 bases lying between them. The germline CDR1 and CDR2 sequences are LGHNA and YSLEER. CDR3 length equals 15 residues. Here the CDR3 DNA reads TGCGCCAGCAGCCAAGATCCACTAGCCGTTTACGAGCAGTACTTC. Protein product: CASSQDPLAVYEQYF.

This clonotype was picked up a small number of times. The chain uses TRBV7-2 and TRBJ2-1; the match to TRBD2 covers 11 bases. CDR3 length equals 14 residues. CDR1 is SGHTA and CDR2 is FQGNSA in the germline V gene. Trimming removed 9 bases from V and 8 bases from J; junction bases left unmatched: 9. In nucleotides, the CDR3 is TGTGCCAGTGGGCTAGCGGGGGGTAGAGATGAGCAGTTCTTC. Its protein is CASGLAGGRDEQFF.

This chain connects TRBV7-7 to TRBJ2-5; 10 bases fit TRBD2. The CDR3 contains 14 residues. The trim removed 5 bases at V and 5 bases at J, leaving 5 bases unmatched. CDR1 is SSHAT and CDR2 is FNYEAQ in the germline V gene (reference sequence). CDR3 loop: CASSPGLAVETQYF. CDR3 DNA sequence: TGTGCCAGCAGCCCCGGACTAGCGGTTGAGACCCAGTACTTC. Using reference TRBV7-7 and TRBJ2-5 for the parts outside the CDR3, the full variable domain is GAGVSQSPRYKVTKRGQDVTLRCDPISSHATLYWYQQALGQGPEFLTYFNYEAQPDKSGLPSDRFSAERPEGSISTLTIQRTEQRDSAMYRCASSPGLAVETQYFGPGTRLLVL.